These 13 T cell receptor beta chains came from one sample sequenced in a study of blood T cells in healthy people across ages. With a J-beta primer mix and a sample-barcoded 5' primer, a second PCR ran about 7 to 12 cycles. TCRdb independently ran MiXCR on the 5' RACE reads; one entry per CDR3 protein. This table holds 350,000 to 450,000 distinct CDR3 sequences, roughly half found once. What was sequenced was blood. The receptors were gathered from a man in his fifties or sixties in good health.

The J gene is TRBJ1-5, the V gene TRBV6-5; the match to TRBD1 covers 8 bases. From germline, CDR1 is MNHEY and CDR2 SVGAGI. The CDR3 totals 15 residues. With 6 bases clipped from V and 3 bases from J, the junction kept 7 bases outside the gene matches. The CDR3 DNA follows: TGTGCCAGCAGGGCCGGGACAGGCTTCAATCAGCCCCAGCATTTT. Its protein product is CASRAGTGFNQPQHF.

The genes are TRBV29-1 and TRBJ2-5; 12 nucleotides match TRBD2. Germline V lookup: CDR1 SQVTM, CDR2 ANQGSEA. J was trimmed by 5 bases and V by 7 bases; bases with no gene match: 8. The CDR3 is made up of 14 amino acids. The DNA for the CDR3 is TGCAGCGGCTACCTAGCGGGGGGGCCGGAGACCCAGTACTTC. As protein: CSGYLAGGPETQYF.

The V call is TRBV5-1, the J call TRBJ2-5, with a weak D call TRBD1 (6 bases). The J call may be wrong; the DNA end is better matched by TRBJ2-7. This CDR3 region has 14 residues. CDR1 is SGHRS and CDR2 is YFSETQ in the germline V gene. The CDR3 is CASSLRGQWYEQYF. The CDR3 DNA reads TGCGCCAGCAGCTTGAGGGGACAATGGTACGAGCAGTACTTC.

This sequence joins TRBV7-8 and TRBJ2-3, with 14 bases lining up with TRBD2. After removal of 6 bases from V and 8 bases from J, the junction contained 16 bases not matched to a gene. CDR3 length equals 18 residues. Germline CDR1 is SGHVS and CDR2 is FQNEAQ. The CDR3 nucleotides are TGTGCCAGCAGGCCTAGACTAGCGGGAGGGCGGGGATCGGCTACGCAGTATTTT. This translates into CASRPRLAGGRGSATQYF. The complete variable domain, with remaining parts taken from reference TRBV7-8 and TRBJ2-3, reads GAGVSQSPRYKVAKRGQDVALRCDPISGHVSLFWYQQALGQGPEFLTYFQNEAQLDKSGLPSDRFFAERPEGSVSTLKIQRTQQEDSAVYLCASRPRLAGGRGSATQYFGPGTRLTVL.

This clonotype was seen a handful of times. This CDR3 reads CASSETLDQEKLFF. DNA of the CDR3: TGTGCCAGCAGCGAGACACTCGACCAGGAAAAACTGTTTTTT. The gene calls are TRBV3-1 and TRBJ1-4; unclear D gene. V was trimmed by 5 bases and J by 8 bases, leaving 15 bases between them. Germline values: CDR1 LGHDT, CDR2 YNNKEL (reference sequence). There are 14 residues in the CDR3.

This chain uses TRBV6-2 or TRBV6-3 with TRBJ2-5; D not certain. Looked up from germline, CDR1 is MNHEY and CDR2 is SVGEGT. The CDR3 sequence is 14 residues long. V was pared by 5 bases and J by 1 base, with 11 bases between. The CDR3 is CASSQQERQETQYF. As DNA, the CDR3 is TGTGCCAGCAGTCAGCAGGAACGCCAAGAGACCCAGTACTTC.

This chain links TRBV2 with TRBJ1-2; D unclear. The CDR3 is made up of 13 amino acids. The germline CDR1 and CDR2 sequences are SNHLY and FYNNEI. V lost 10 bases, J lost 8 bases, and 20 bases lay in between. The CDR3 sequence is CAKRKPTGGGYTF. Written as DNA, the CDR3 is TGTGCCAAGCGCAAACCGACGGGTGGAGGCTACACCTTC.

The chain combines TRBV10-3 with TRBJ1-1; D is unclear. V lost 6 bases, J lost 1 base, and 15 bases lay in between. Per the germline V gene, CDR1 is ENHRY and CDR2 is SYGVKD. The CDR3 spans 15 residues. The CDR3 loop is CAISQAAGKNTEAFF. The CDR3 nucleotides read TGTGCCATCAGCCAAGCCGCCGGGAAGAACACTGAAGCTTTCTTT.

The rearrangement uses TRBV6-5 and TRBJ1-2; the D gene is possibly TRBD1 (6 bases). The V end was cut by 6 bases, the J end by 4 bases, with 12 bases between. The CDR3 consists of 13 residues. CDR1 and CDR2 from the germline V gene are MNHEY and SVGAGI. CDR3 amino acids: CASSYTGSYGYTF. CDR3 coding DNA: TGTGCCAGCAGCTATACAGGGAGCTATGGCTACACCTTC.

This clonotype was observed many times. V and J are TRBV29-1 and TRBJ2-1; 10 positions match TRBD2. The CDR3 totals 12 residues. The J segment lost 5 bases and the V segment lost 5 bases, leaving 0 bases of the junction unmatched. Germline loops: CDR1 SQVTM, CDR2 ANQGSEA. The CDR3: CSVSGRDNEQFF. CDR3 DNA sequence: TGCAGCGTTAGCGGGAGGGACAATGAGCAGTTCTTC.

The gene calls are TRBV14 and TRBJ2-3; 9 bases fit TRBD2. The CDR3 runs 15 residues. With 2 bases clipped from V and 2 bases from J, the junction kept 2 bases outside the gene matches. Germline CDR1 SGHDN, CDR2 FVKESK. This CDR3 reads CASSQLAGLTDTQYF. CDR3 DNA: TGTGCCAGCAGCCAACTAGCGGGACTCACAGATACGCAGTATTTT.

This clonotype was recorded a few times. The chain carries TRBV10-2 and TRBJ2-1; 9 bases agree with TRBD2. Germline trimming cut 4 bases from V and 6 bases from J; bases unmatched to any gene: 4. This CDR3 region has 14 residues. Germline V gives CDR1 WSHSY, CDR2 SAAADI. CDR3 DNA sequence: TGCGCCAGCAGTGCTCTAGCGGGATCCAATGAGCAGTTCTTC. Amino acid sequence: CASSALAGSNEQFF.

In this sample, this clonotype turned up a few times. This chain connects TRBV28 to TRBJ1-2, with D unresolved. Between the trimmed V and J ends, which lost 5 bases and 8 bases, there was a span of 12 bases. CDR3 size: 12 residues. CDR1 and CDR2 from the germline V gene are MDHEN and SYDVKM. CDR3 sequence reads: CASSPPQGGYTF. DNA for the CDR3: TGTGCCAGCAGTCCCCCCCAAGGGGGCTACACCTTC.